What follows are 16 T cell receptor beta chains derived from one specimen sequenced in a study of T cell responses to AZD1222 COVID-19 vaccine. Here immunoSEQ multiplex PCR was the method, and the copy in TCRdb shows in-frame clones only, minus some. The table shows roughly 70,000 clones, with less than 85% occurring only once. Sequencing used peripheral blood, obtained on day 0 of AZD1222 vaccination. These receptors all come from an adult in good health.

This chain joins TRBV19 and TRBJ1-1, with 7 bases fitting TRBD1. J was trimmed by 2 bases and V by 8 bases; bases with no gene match: 5. In germline, CDR1 is LNHDA, CDR2 SQIVND (reference sequence). The CDR3 is 13 residues long. CDR3 DNA: TGTGCCAGTCCGAACAGGGGTAACACTGAAGCTTTCTTT. It yields the protein CASPNRGNTEAFF. Variable domain in full (rest from reference TRBV19 and TRBJ1-1): DGGITQSPKYLFRKEGQNVTLSCEQNLNHDAMYWYRQDPGQGLRLIYYSQIVNDFQKGDIAEGYSVSREKKESFPLTVTSAQKNPTAFYLCASPNRGNTEAFFGQGTRLTVV.

This chain uses TRBV5-1 with TRBJ2-1; TRBD1 might be the D (5 bases). CDR3 length: 13 amino acids. CDR1 SGHRS and CDR2 YFSETQ come from the germline V gene. The ends were cut back, 3 bases at V and 8 bases at J, with 12 bases in the middle. The CDR3 spells CASSWTQGYEQFF. CDR3 sequence (DNA): TGCGCCAGCAGCTGGACGCAGGGCTATGAGCAGTTCTTC.

The genes are TRBV4-1 and TRBJ2-3, with D uncertain. CDR1 and CDR2 from the germline V gene are MGHRA and YSYEKL. The CDR3 has 16 residues. The V end was cut by 1 base, the J end by 4 bases, with 15 bases between. The CDR3 loop reads CASSQVGLQGPDTQYF. The CDR3 DNA sequence: TGCGCCAGCAGCCAAGTAGGCCTCCAAGGCCCAGATACGCAGTATTTT.

A single count supports this clone. This chain uses TRBV6-4 with TRBJ2-4; D is undetermined. Per the germline V gene, CDR1 is MRHNA and CDR2 is SNTAGT. The length of the CDR3 is 15 residues. The V gene lost 3 bases and the J gene lost 2 bases, with 11 bases spanning the gap. CDR3 loop: CASSEAPGSKNIQYF. The CDR3 DNA reads TGTGCCAGCAGTGAGGCCCCGGGCTCCAAAAACATTCAGTACTTC.

The chain has TRBV14 and TRBJ1-6; TRBD1 might be the D (5 bases). This CDR3 has 14 residues. From germline, CDR1 is SGHDN and CDR2 FVKESK. V was shortened by 0 bases and J by 12 bases, with 12 bases between the two germline ends. The chain's CDR3 is CASSQDHRSGPLHF. In DNA form, the CDR3 reads TGTGCCAGCAGCCAAGACCACAGGTCGGGACCCCTCCACTTT.

In this sample, this clone turned up once. This chain joins TRBV6-6 and TRBJ2-7; D may be TRBD2 (5 bases). The germline V and J ends were trimmed by 4 bases and 4 bases, with 11 bases remaining between them. The CDR3 extends over 13 amino acids. Germline V gene sequence: CDR1 MNHNY, CDR2 SVGAGI (reference sequence). CDR3 amino acids: CASSFSDYYEQYF. DNA of the CDR3: TGTGCCAGCAGTTTCAGTGACTATTACGAGCAGTACTTC.

The chain carries TRBV7-2 and TRBJ2-3; TRBD2 agrees at 13 bases. Germline values: CDR1 SGHTA, CDR2 FQGNSA. The CDR3 length is 17 residues. Trimming cost V 5 bases and J 2 bases; bases outside gene matches: 7. CDR3 bases: TGTGCCAGCAGCCCCACGGGACTAGCGGGACTCACAGATACGCAGTATTTT. Protein product: CASSPTGLAGLTDTQYF.

The genes are TRBV7-8 and TRBJ2-7; the D gene is possibly TRBD1 (5 bases). The germline V gene has CDR1 SGHVS and CDR2 FQNEAQ. Trimming took 5 bases from V and 6 from J, leaving 17 bases between them. CDR3 length equals 14 residues. CDR3 coding DNA: TGTGCCAGCAGCGGGGAAGCAGGGTTGGGCGAGCAGTACTTC. Translation gives CASSGEAGLGEQYF.

The chain recombines TRBV3-1 (or the pseudogene TRBV3-2) with TRBJ1-3; 8 nucleotides agree with TRBD1. The CDR3 totals 15 residues. The ends lost 3 bases at V and 8 bases at J; junction bases unmatched: 9. From germline, CDR1 is LGHDT and CDR2 YNNKEL (reference sequence). The CDR3 region has the DNA TGTGCCAGCAGCCACCGGACAGGGCCGGGTGACACCATATATTTT. Amino acid sequence: CASSHRTGPGDTIYF.

The table lists this clone with many counts. The V gene is TRBV4-1, the J gene TRBJ1-2; D ambiguous. The length of the CDR3 is 11 residues. CDR1 is MGHRA and CDR2 is YSYEKL in the germline V gene. Trimming took off 0 bases at V and 4 bases at J, with 0 bases between the two ends. The CDR3 spells CASSQDYGYTF. The DNA of the CDR3 is TGCGCCAGCAGCCAAGACTATGGCTACACCTTC.

V usage is TRBV7-2 and J usage is TRBJ2-1; D is unresolved. The CDR3 consists of 15 residues. V gave up 5 bases and J gave up 1 base, with 12 bases separating them. Germline V gene sequence: CDR1 SGHTA, CDR2 FQGNSA. The CDR3 nucleotides read TGTGCCAGCAGCCCCTCTTCCTCTTCCTACAATGAGCAGTTCTTC. This sequence encodes CASSPSSSSYNEQFF.

In this sample, this clone turned up a few times. V usage is TRBV7-9 and J usage is TRBJ1-2; no clear D gene. The CDR3 is 13 amino acids. Germline loops: CDR1 SEHNR, CDR2 FQNEAQ (reference sequence). V dropped 5 bases and J dropped 7 bases, with 14 bases sitting between them. CDR3 bases: TGTGCCAGCAGCCGCCAAGGACGGGGTGGCTACACCTTC. It encodes CASSRQGRGGYTF.

The chain joins TRBV2 to TRBJ2-3; D gene unclear. The CDR3 length is 13 residues. Germline-derived CDR1 and CDR2 are SNHLY and FYNNEI. V lost 8 bases to trimming and J lost 2 bases, with 11 bases between them. The chain's CDR3 is CASLAYYTDTQYF. The CDR3 nucleotides read TGTGCCAGCCTGGCGTATTACACAGATACGCAGTATTTT.

The V and J genes are TRBV7-3 and TRBJ2-1; 11 nucleotides align to TRBD2. Germline V gene lookup returns CDR1 SGHTA and CDR2 FQGTGA. V dropped 5 bases and J dropped 6; count of bases not matched to a gene: 6. CDR3 length: 15 residues. CDR3 residues: CASSLTSGGSNEQFF. CDR3 nucleotides: TGTGCCAGCAGCCTTACTAGCGGGGGATCCAATGAGCAGTTCTTC.

The V call is TRBV6-5, the J call TRBJ1-5; possibly TRBD1 for D (6 bases). Trimming took off 5 bases at V and 1 base at J, with 12 bases between the two ends. From germline, CDR1 is MNHEY and CDR2 SVGAGI. The CDR3 covers 15 residues. The CDR3 DNA reads as TGTGCCAGCAGTCCACAGGGTCCAAGCAATCAGCCCCAGCATTTT. Translating gives CASSPQGPSNQPQHF.

The CDR3 DNA is TGTGCCAGCAGCTCCGCCGTAGGGGGGGCCAACGTCCTGACTTTC. Translation gives CASSSAVGGANVLTF. The genes are TRBV7-8 and TRBJ2-6; D is undetermined. The CDR3 sequence is 15 residues long. Germline V gene sequence: CDR1 SGHVS, CDR2 FQNEAQ. The ends were cut back, 4 bases at V and 4 bases at J, with 11 bases in the middle.